The text below deals with one T cell receptor (beta chain). No cognate antigen has been identified for it. Base qualities are not provided; no much larger clone lies one nucleotide away. Collaborating institutions collected whole blood in K2EDTA tubes following their own protocols. For TCRbeta analysis, collaborators shipped samples in one of three forms: frozen whole blood, isolated PBMCs, or DNA extracted from either of those sample types. The data stem from a study of blood T cell repertoires in COVID-19 (dated by TCRdb to the early 2020s). With regard to the full study: The collaborator samples originated in the United States, Italy and Spain and spanned the acute and convalescent phases of COVID-19. The material from the prospective study consisted of cDNA or gDNA derived from T cells, B-cell-depleted T cells, or PBMCs. A freely available public database, intended as a resource for researchers studying the immune response to SARS-CoV-2, is where the repertoires were released. Subjects who had been exposed to COVID-19, were actively infected with it, or had recovered from it provided the deeply sampled blood TCRbeta repertoires that made up the dataset. Nearly every sample came with metadata listing a de-identified subject ID, COVID-19 status, age in years and sex. The samples were drawn from two sources: the first 160 participants of the ongoing ImmuneRACE study, and 950 to 1,500 subjects contributed by 6 global collaborators. Where available, HLA class I and class II types were obtained from metadata supplied by the sample provider rather than from assay-based typing.

The germline V gene encodes CDR1 LNHDA and CDR2 SQIVND (reference sequence). The CDR3 sequence holds 15 residues, the cysteine and phenylalanine included. Solely the CDR3 DNA is kept, with 45 bases framed from the first base. Compared with germline, V lacks 8 bases and J lacks 9 bases; bases without a gene match: 15. TCRbeta CDR3 regions were amplified from genomic DNA by means of the immunoSEQ Assay, a bias-controlled multiplex PCR. The source study handled its data this way. The number of nucleated cells in each sample was estimated by amplification of reference gene primers within the assay. Sequence reads were collapsed and filtered to measure the absolute abundance of every unique TCRbeta CDR3 rearrangement. Productive Simpson clonality was computed per sample as the square root of Simpson's diversity index over productive rearrangements. In TCRdb, the immuneACCESS table is reduced to in-frame sequences with V and J assigned. These tables do not hold every clone; where another copy was compared, an unresolved V gene accounts for under half, and the others remain unexplained. Clone size and V and J calls were adopted from that table, with D and trimming inferred from the DNA. The sample has 15,000 to 20,000 clones on record, around 80% of them singletons. The top ten constitute about 20% of the sample.

General study outcomes and caveats: Clinical and demographic metadata were provided uncurated, with the amount varying by source and participant.

The source of this sequence is a man in his sixties with active or convalescent COVID-19. The specimen sequenced was peripheral blood. Recombination linked TRBV19 to TRBJ2-1, with 8 bases aligning to TRBD1. The CDR3 region has the sequence CASSIPAGGFSEQFF. In nucleotide form, the sequence is TGTGCCAGTTCTATCCCGGCAGGGGGCTTTAGTGAGCAGTTCTTC.